The subject of this entry is one T cell receptor beta chain. The antigen is not known. The data originate from a study of T cell repertoires in cytomegalovirus infection. Study-wide context: Indicated by public TCR beta signatures were CMV infection and matching HLA type.

TCRdb re-analysed the reads in MiXCR, keeping a single row per CDR3 protein. Seen here are hundreds of thousands of distinct CDR3 sequences, approximately 40% observed once, and the top ten hold roughly 2.9%. Study-level points and caveats: People with CMV and the relevant HLA were identified by cumulative public TCR beta family frequency. HLA-C-restricted, CMV-specific TCR beta clonotypes were dominant ex vivo.

This CDR3 has 15 residues. V dropped 5 bases and J dropped 3; count of bases not matched to a gene: 7. J is TRBJ1-5 and V is TRBV12-3 or TRBV12-4; 7 nucleotides agree with TRBD1. The TCR comes from a human donor in good health (CMV status not recorded). Some clones in this sample may be carry-over from other donors' samples. Sequencing was performed on PBMCs. The chain's CDR3 is CASSPTGTNNQPQHF. The DNA for the CDR3 is TGTGCCAGCAGTCCGACAGGGACCAACAATCAGCCCCAGCATTTT.